A single sample is the source of the 16 T cell receptor beta chains below, sequenced in a study of glioma-infiltrating T cells. Amplification of TCR alpha and beta CDR3 regions from RNA used iRepertoire nested multiplex PCR. TCRdb recomputed calls from the multiplex PCR reads with MiXCR, one row per CDR3 protein. The repertoire holds 300,000 to 400,000 distinct CDR3 sequences, roughly two fifths seen once, with around 12% in the top ten. Material: glioma tissue, nonneoplastic brain tissue, or PBMCs (not recorded which). The origin of the receptors is a human donor with low-grade glioma or glioblastoma, undergoing nonglioma brain surgery, or in good health (not recorded which).

This clonotype was counted only a few times. Without the conserved terminal phenylalanine or tryptophan, this CDR3 likely stems from a read error. CDR3 coding DNA: TGTGCCAGCAGCCCCGTCCGGAGCTCTGGAAACACCATATATCTT. Its translation is CASSPVRSSGNTIYL. This chain connects TRBV7-2 to TRBJ1-3; D remains ambiguous. The V gene lost 5 bases and the J gene lost 0 bases, with 11 bases spanning the gap. Germline CDR1 is SGHTA and CDR2 is FQGNSA. The CDR3 is 15 residues long.

This clonotype was detected many times. This chain links TRBV6-2 or TRBV6-3 with TRBJ2-1; 7 bases match TRBD1. V lost 6 bases, J lost 3 bases, and 8 bases stayed unmatched. Germline assignment: CDR1 MNHEY and CDR2 SVGEGT. The CDR3 covers 15 residues. The CDR3 DNA reads as TGTGCCAGCAGGGGCCTGGGGACAGTCTACAATGAGCAGTTCTTC. This encodes CASRGLGTVYNEQFF.

CDR3 bases: TGTGCCAGCAGCTTTGGGCGTGGAAACACCATATATTTT. This sequence encodes CASSFGRGNTIYF. This rearrangement joins TRBV7-2 to TRBJ1-3; D is ambiguous. This CDR3 has 13 amino acids. Between the trimmed V and J ends, which lost 3 bases and 3 bases, there was a span of 6 bases. CDR1 and CDR2 from the germline V gene are SGHTA and FQGNSA.

Only one count was recorded for this clonotype. The chain carries TRBV7-2 and TRBJ2-7; no reliable D call. CDR1 is SGHTA, CDR2 FQGNSA, per germline. The CDR3 is made up of 14 amino acids. Trimming cost V 6 bases and J 0 bases, with 12 bases left between them. The CDR3 DNA reads as TGTGCCAGCAGGCTAGAGCGTAACTCCTACGAGCAGTACTTC. Its translation: CASRLERNSYEQYF.

This clonotype was observed a few times. As DNA, the CDR3 is TGTGCCAGCAGCCAATCTACAGGGACCCTCCACTTT. Translation: CASSQSTGTLHF. The chain combines TRBV3-1 with TRBJ1-6; perhaps TRBD1 as D (6 bases). Trimming took 2 bases from V and 14 from J, leaving 10 bases between them. The CDR3 is 12 amino acids. Germline CDR1 and CDR2: LGHDT and YNNKEL (reference sequence).

V and J are TRBV19 and TRBJ1-5; D possibly corresponds to TRBD1 (5 bases). Germline values: CDR1 LNHDA, CDR2 SQIVND (reference sequence). CDR3 size: 14 residues. Trimming removed 5 bases from V and 4 bases from J, with 12 bases in between. The CDR3 region is CASSSWTPNQPQHF. The CDR3 coding sequence is TGTGCCAGTAGTTCCTGGACACCAAATCAGCCCCAGCATTTT.

This clonotype was seen more than once but under ten times. The chain combines TRBV28 with TRBJ1-1, with D possibly being TRBD1 (5 bases). CDR3 length: 15 residues. The germline V gene has CDR1 MDHEN and CDR2 SYDVKM. V lost 2 bases, J lost 0 bases, and 10 bases lay in between. The CDR3 DNA is TGTGCCAGCAGTTTAGGGGCAGCTATGAACACTGAAGCTTTCTTT. Translated: CASSLGAAMNTEAFF. Based on the CDR3 plus reference TRBV28 and TRBJ1-1, the full variable domain is DVKVTQSSRYLVKRTGEKVFLECVQDMDHENMFWYRQDPGLGLRLIYFSYDVKMKEKGDIPEGYSVSREKKERFSLILESASTNQTSMYLCASSLGAAMNTEAFFGQGTRLTVV.

V gene TRBV7-2 combines with J gene TRBJ2-7, with 7 bases lining up with TRBD1. Germline V gene sequence: CDR1 SGHTA, CDR2 FQGNSA. V was clipped by 5 bases and J by 0 bases; unmatched bases: 10. The CDR3 runs to 16 residues. This CDR3 reads CASSLVEHRGSYEQYF. CDR3 DNA sequence: TGTGCCAGCAGCCTCGTGGAGCACAGGGGCTCCTACGAGCAGTACTTC.

The chain links TRBV28 to TRBJ2-3; 7 nucleotides line up with TRBD2. Per germline, CDR1 MDHEN and CDR2 SYDVKM. V was clipped by 6 bases and J by 1 base; unmatched bases: 7. The CDR3 is 15 residues long. CDR3 region: CASSPLAACTDTQYF. Written as DNA, the CDR3 is TGTGCCAGCAGCCCCCTAGCGGCATGCACAGATACGCAGTATTTT.

This chain uses TRBV20-1 with TRBJ2-1, with 14 positions matching TRBD2. Germline V gene lookup returns CDR1 DFQATT and CDR2 SNEGSKA (reference sequence). The CDR3 is 15 residues long. V trimming: 0 bases; J trimming: 15 bases; junction bases outside the gene matches: 10. The CDR3, as DNA: TGCAGTGCTAGAGACCGGACTAGCGGGAGGTCACGGGCGTTCTTC. It encodes CSARDRTSGRSRAFF.

The chain combines TRBV28 with TRBJ2-1; 7 bases line up with TRBD1. CDR3 length equals 15 residues. V trimming: 5 bases; J trimming: 6 bases; junction bases outside the gene matches: 10. Germline V CDR1 and CDR2: MDHEN, SYDVKM. This CDR3 is CASSHRDRDSNEQFF. The CDR3 DNA sequence: TGTGCCAGCAGTCATCGGGACAGAGACTCCAATGAGCAGTTCTTC.

This clonotype was found many times. This chain connects TRBV6-1 to TRBJ2-1; 8 bases line up with TRBD2. V shed 4 bases and J 9 bases; nucleotides not matched to a gene: 5. Per the germline V gene, CDR1 is MNHNS and CDR2 is SASEGT. The CDR3 extends over 13 amino acids. CDR3 amino acids: CASSGSGEVEQFF. DNA of the CDR3: TGTGCCAGCAGTGGTAGCGGGGAGGTTGAGCAGTTCTTC.

Comments on this clonotype: This clone may be a read error of a much larger clone one base away. DNA for the CDR3: TGTGCCAGCAGTGAAGGCAGCGGCTTGGGCATTGAAGCTTTCTTT. It encodes CASSEGSGLGIEAFF. The chain employs TRBV6-1 and TRBJ1-1, with D unclear. The CDR3 extends over 15 amino acids. Germline V gene lookup returns CDR1 MNHNS and CDR2 SASEGT. Deletions cut 1 base from V and 7 bases from J, with 16 bases between.

Points on this clonotype: Since no conserved phenylalanine or tryptophan closes the CDR3, a read error is the likely cause. The chain employs TRBV10-3 and TRBJ2-5, with 7 bases fitting TRBD2. CDR1 is ENHRY and CDR2 is SYGVKD in the germline V gene. The CDR3 is 14 residues long. CDR3 loop: CASSIGGRRETQYY. CDR3 nucleotides: TGTGCCAGCAGTATCGGCGGGAGACGAGAGACCCAGTACTAC.

The genes are TRBV20-1 and TRBJ1-3; TRBD1 agrees at 7 bases. The length of the CDR3 is 16 residues. The trim removed 0 bases at V and 8 bases at J, leaving 13 bases unmatched. CDR1 is DFQATT, CDR2 SNEGSKA, per germline (reference sequence). Written as DNA, the CDR3 is TGCAGTGCTAGAGATAGGTTCAGGGGGAAGTGGGACACCATATATTTT. Its protein product is CSARDRFRGKWDTIYF.

This rearrangement joins TRBV4-1 to TRBJ2-5; no firm D call. Germline V lookup: CDR1 MGHRA, CDR2 YSYEKL. The V end was cut by 2 bases, the J end by 5 bases, with 21 bases between. This CDR3 is built from 17 residues. CDR3: CASSQSPSVGSLETQYF. CDR3 DNA sequence: TGCGCCAGCAGCCAAAGCCCTTCCGTGGGTAGCTTGGAGACCCAGTACTTC.